Listed here are 24 T cell receptor beta chains from one sample, sequenced in a study of T-cell reconstitution after alpha-beta-depleted transplantation in children. Molecular barcoding with unique molecular identifiers was used for the TCRbeta library. TCRdb re-called the PCR reads with MiXCR, one entry per CDR3 protein. The table lists just over 950,000 distinct CDR3 sequences, around 30% of them singletons. Here the sequenced sample was PBMCs, mostly from graft donor cells, taken 360 days after TCRalphabeta/CD19-depleted stem cell transplant. These receptors all stem from a boy under two years old who had a stem cell transplant for SCID, so the T cells may come from the graft donor.

This rearrangement joins TRBV10-3 to TRBJ1-2; weak D call: TRBD1 (5 bases). The CDR3 contains 13 residues. CDR1 ENHRY and CDR2 SYGVKD come from the germline V gene. Trimming took off 0 bases at V and 7 bases at J, with 9 bases between the two ends. The CDR3 bases are TGTGCCATCAGTGAGTCGGGGGTCGGTGGCTACACCTTC. It yields the protein CAISESGVGGYTF.

The chain has TRBV5-1 and TRBJ1-4; a possible D gene is TRBD1 (5 bases). V shed 2 bases and J shed 6 bases, with 11 bases lying between them. Looked up from germline, CDR1 is SGHRS and CDR2 is YFSETQ. The length of the CDR3 is 14 residues. The CDR3, as DNA: TGCGCCAGCAGCTTAGGGGCGCGAGATGAAAAACTGTTTTTT. Protein: CASSLGARDEKLFF.

The genes are TRBV7-9 and TRBJ2-5, with D tentatively TRBD2 (7 bases). Between the trimmed V and J ends, which lost 0 bases and 1 base, there was a span of 15 bases. CDR3 length: 17 amino acids. Germline CDR1 is SEHNR and CDR2 is FQNEAQ (reference sequence). CDR3 region: CASSLAGGAYPQETQYF. The CDR3 coding sequence is TGTGCCAGCAGCTTAGCGGGGGGGGCATACCCCCAAGAGACCCAGTACTTC.

The rearrangement links TRBV10-2 to TRBJ2-1, with D unresolved. Looked up from germline, CDR1 is WSHSY and CDR2 is SAAADI. The germline V and J ends were trimmed by 6 bases and 5 bases, with 20 bases remaining between them. The CDR3 totals 16 residues. The CDR3 loop is CASRDLPVIGHNEQFF. Here the CDR3 DNA reads TGCGCCAGCAGAGACCTTCCAGTTATTGGTCACAATGAGCAGTTCTTC.

The chain uses TRBV7-2 and TRBJ2-7, with 13 bases fitting TRBD2. The germline V gene encodes CDR1 SGHTA and CDR2 FQGNSA. The V and J ends lost 4 bases and 2 bases, in that order; junction bases with no gene match: 2. The CDR3 consists of 15 residues. CDR3 sequence (DNA): TGTGCCAGCAGCTCCGGGACTAGCGGGGCCTACGAGCAGTACTTC. It translates to CASSSGTSGAYEQYF.

The chain links TRBV20-1 to TRBJ2-7; 8 bases are a match to TRBD1. Looked up from germline, CDR1 is DFQATT and CDR2 is SNEGSKA (reference sequence). CDR3 length equals 18 residues. After removal of 3 bases from V and 2 bases from J, the junction contained 18 bases not matched to a gene. This chain's CDR3 is CSASLYTGGSIGPYEQYF. The CDR3 DNA reads as TGCAGTGCTAGCCTCTACACAGGGGGGAGTATTGGGCCCTACGAGCAGTACTTC.

A few counts support this clonotype. The chain employs TRBV5-1 and TRBJ2-4; D is possibly TRBD1 or TRBD2 (6 bases each). This CDR3 is 14 amino acids long. The V and J ends lost 4 bases and 7 bases respectively, with 15 bases between them. CDR1 is SGHRS, CDR2 YFSETQ, per germline. CDR3 in amino acids: CASSPPGGGNIQYF. The CDR3 nucleotides are TGCGCCAGCAGCCCCCCAGGAGGGGGGAACATTCAGTACTTC.

The chain combines TRBV12-3 or TRBV12-4 with TRBJ2-4, with 7 bases lining up with TRBD1. This CDR3 is built from 16 residues. Unmatched junction bases numbered 4, after V lost 2 bases and J lost 0 bases. CDR3 sequence (DNA): TGTGCCAGCAGTTTAATGGGACAGCCAGCCAAAAACATTCAGTACTTC. Encoded protein: CASSLMGQPAKNIQYF.

The CDR3 DNA sequence: TGTGCCAGCAGCAAAGCGCCTTCCTACAATGAGCAGTTCTTC. This sequence encodes CASSKAPSYNEQFF. This chain links TRBV21-1 with TRBJ2-1. TRBV21-1 represents a pseudogene. The CDR3 has 14 amino acids.

Note on this clonotype: A read error is likely, as this CDR3 ends without the conserved phenylalanine or tryptophan. The DNA is left out, because the CDR3 cannot be placed on it with certainty; the CDR3 is given as TCRdb lists it. CDR3 in amino acids: CASSKQGDRGINQPQHI. The chain recombines TRBV21-1 with TRBJ1-5; the table calls TRBD1, which could not be checked here. TRBV21-1 represents a pseudogene. The length of the CDR3 is 17 amino acids, counting both ends.

This sequence joins TRBV10-3 and TRBJ1-3; D gene unclear. The CDR3 covers 13 residues. V was cut by 10 bases and J by 0 bases, with 10 bases left in between. Germline V gives CDR1 ENHRY, CDR2 SYGVKD. The CDR3 nucleotides are TGTGCCACGAGAAGGGTCTCTGGAAACACCATATATTTT. It yields the protein CATRRVSGNTIYF.

V and J are TRBV3-1 and TRBJ2-3, with 8 bases matching TRBD2. After removal of 2 bases from V and 0 bases from J, the junction contained 4 bases not matched to a gene. The CDR3 is 16 residues long. Germline V gene lookup returns CDR1 LGHDT and CDR2 YNNKEL (reference sequence). CDR3 sequence: CASSQNSGGSTDTQYF. Written as DNA, the CDR3 is TGTGCCAGCAGCCAAAATTCGGGGGGGAGCACAGATACGCAGTATTTT.

The rearrangement joins TRBV11-3 to TRBJ2-7; unclear D gene. This CDR3 has 12 residues. V dropped 3 bases and J dropped 6 bases, with 9 bases sitting between them. CDR1 and CDR2 from the germline V gene are SGHNT and YENEEA. The CDR3 nucleotides read TGTGCCAGCAGCTTTTCGTCGGGCGAGCAGTACTTC. Residues: CASSFSSGEQYF.

This clonotype was observed a few times. The genes are TRBV27 and TRBJ2-1; the D is unclear. The CDR3 consists of 12 residues. Germline CDR1 MNHEY, CDR2 SMNVEV (reference sequence). V shed 6 bases and J shed 5 bases, with 8 bases lying between them. The CDR3: CASRGRDNEQFF. CDR3 nucleotides: TGTGCCAGCAGGGGAAGGGACAATGAGCAGTTCTTC.

This sequence joins TRBV4-2 and TRBJ2-1; D is possibly TRBD1 (6 bases). This CDR3 contains 15 residues. V lost 4 bases and J 15 bases, leaving 25 bases between the germline ends. Germline V CDR1 and CDR2: LGHNA, YNFKEQ. Here the CDR3 DNA reads TGTGCCAGCAGCCTTTACTCTGTGTCAGCGACAGGACGGTTCTTC. This translates into CASSLYSVSATGRFF.

This chain uses TRBV13 with TRBJ1-6; 7 positions match TRBD1. The CDR3 contains 16 residues. Germline CDR1 and CDR2: PRHDT and FYEKMQ (reference sequence). J lost 1 base, V lost 2 bases, and 2 bases had no gene match. The CDR3 DNA is TGTGCCAGCAGCTTATCAGGGGGGTCCTATAATTCACCCCTCCACTTT. It is translated as CASSLSGGSYNSPLHF. Drawing the rest from reference TRBV13 and TRBJ1-6, the complete variable domain is AAGVIQSPRHLIKEKRETATLKCYPIPRHDTVYWYQQGPGQDPQFLISFYEKMQSDKGSIPDRFSAQQFSDYHSELNMSSLELGDSALYFCASSLSGGSYNSPLHFGNGTRLTVT.

This clonotype was seen at least ten times. DNA for the CDR3: TGTGCCAGCAGTTTAGGGACCCTGCCAAGGAACACTGAAGCTTTCTTT. The encoded protein is CASSLGTLPRNTEAFF. The chain joins TRBV28 to TRBJ1-1; possibly TRBD1 for D (5 bases). V lost 2 bases, J lost 1 base, and 14 bases lay in between. The CDR3 covers 16 residues. Germline CDR1 MDHEN, CDR2 SYDVKM. The full variable domain, its missing parts supplied by reference TRBV28 and TRBJ1-1, is DVKVTQSSRYLVKRTGEKVFLECVQDMDHENMFWYRQDPGLGLRLIYFSYDVKMKEKGDIPEGYSVSREKKERFSLILESASTNQTSMYLCASSLGTLPRNTEAFFGQGTRLTVV.

The V call is TRBV20-1, the J call TRBJ2-5, with a possible D match to TRBD1 (6 bases). Germline CDR1 and CDR2: DFQATT and SNEGSKA (reference sequence). The CDR3 extends over 13 amino acids. V gave up 2 bases and J gave up 7 bases, with 14 bases separating them. The CDR3 spells CSARRQDSGTQYF. DNA of the CDR3: TGCAGTGCTAGACGACAGGATTCAGGGACCCAGTACTTC.

A few counts support this clonotype. The gene calls are TRBV5-1 and TRBJ2-3, with 8 bases that match TRBD1. Germline CDR1 is SGHRS and CDR2 is YFSETQ. Trimming took 5 bases from V and 2 from J; bases not matched to a gene: 4. CDR3 length equals 14 residues. CDR3 sequence: CASRTGANTDTQYF. The CDR3 DNA reads TGCGCCAGCAGGACAGGGGCGAACACAGATACGCAGTATTTT.

The rearrangement links TRBV4-3 to TRBJ1-1, with D perhaps matching TRBD1 (5 bases). Trimming stripped 4 bases from V and 1 base from J, with 13 bases between. Looked up from germline, CDR1 is LGHNA and CDR2 is YSLEER. This CDR3 has 15 amino acids. CDR3 sequence: CASSRGGVGNTEAFF. CDR3 coding DNA: TGCGCCAGCAGCCGCGGAGGGGTAGGGAACACTGAAGCTTTCTTT.

Only a few counts were recorded for this clonotype. The chain combines TRBV12-3 or TRBV12-4 with TRBJ1-3, with unresolved D. The CDR3 consists of 14 residues. Trimming took off 2 bases at V and 2 bases at J, with 7 bases between the two ends. DNA of the CDR3: TGTGCCAGCAGTTTAAGGTTGACTGGAAACACCATATATTTT. Translation gives CASSLRLTGNTIYF.

This chain uses TRBV20-1 with TRBJ1-1; D not resolved. CDR3 length: 12 amino acids. Trimming removed 3 bases from V and 0 bases from J, with 5 bases in between. Germline assignment: CDR1 DFQATT and CDR2 SNEGSKA (reference sequence). The CDR3 here is CSASPMNTEAFF. In DNA form, the CDR3 reads TGCAGTGCTAGTCCCATGAACACTGAAGCTTTCTTT.

CDR3 sequence: CASSEDWGVLVAGELFF. The CDR3 coding sequence is TGTGCCAGCAGCGAAGACTGGGGAGTTTTAGTGGCCGGGGAGCTGTTTTTT. V is TRBV7-8 and J is TRBJ2-2; possibly TRBD2 for D (5 bases). The CDR3 length is 17 residues. V was cut by 5 bases and J by 6 bases, with 22 bases left in between. In germline, CDR1 is SGHVS, CDR2 FQNEAQ.

The chain carries TRBV29-1 and TRBJ2-1, with a weak D call TRBD2 (5 bases). Germline CDR1 reads SQVTM; CDR2 reads ANQGSEA. Trimming stripped 7 bases from V and 10 bases from J, with 14 bases between. The CDR3 is 11 amino acids. The CDR3 here is CSAPRGYEQFF. As DNA, the CDR3 is TGCAGCGCCCCTCGGGGATACGAGCAGTTCTTC.